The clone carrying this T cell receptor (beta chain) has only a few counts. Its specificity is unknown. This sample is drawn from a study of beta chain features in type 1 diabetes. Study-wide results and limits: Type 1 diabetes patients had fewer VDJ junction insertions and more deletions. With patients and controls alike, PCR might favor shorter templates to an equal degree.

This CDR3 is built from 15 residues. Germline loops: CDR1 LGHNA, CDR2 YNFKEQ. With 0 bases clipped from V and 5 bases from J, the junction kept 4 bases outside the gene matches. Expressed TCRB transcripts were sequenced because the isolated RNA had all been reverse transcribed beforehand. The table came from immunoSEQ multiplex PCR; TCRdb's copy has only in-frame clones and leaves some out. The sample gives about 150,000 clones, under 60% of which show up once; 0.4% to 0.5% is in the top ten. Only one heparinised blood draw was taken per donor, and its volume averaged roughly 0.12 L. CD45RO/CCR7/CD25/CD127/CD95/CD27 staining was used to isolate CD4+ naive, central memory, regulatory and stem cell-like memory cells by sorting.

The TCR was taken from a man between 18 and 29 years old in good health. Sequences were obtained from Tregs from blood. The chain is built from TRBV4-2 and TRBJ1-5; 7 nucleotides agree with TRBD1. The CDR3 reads CASSQEGRGDQPQHF. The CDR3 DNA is TGTGCCAGCAGCCAAGAGGGCAGGGGGGATCAGCCCCAGCATTTT.